This T cell receptor beta chain was sequenced in a study of blood T cell repertoires in COVID-19. Across the whole study: There were acute and convalescent COVID-19 samples, and they came from the United States, Italy and Spain. In each case, the material was cDNA or gDNA derived from T cells, B-cell-depleted T cells, or PBMCs.

Per the original methods: Scientists estimated how many nucleated cells there were by amplifying reference gene primers. Data came from immunoSEQ multiplex PCR; TCRdb stores just in-frame clones and leaves some out. That table supplies the V and J calls and clone size; D and trimming were determined from the DNA. This sample has over 130,000 clones, with around 87% found just once. Germline V CDR1 and CDR2: SGHAT, FQDESV (reference sequence). CDR3 length equals 15 residues. J lost 2 bases, V lost 5 bases, and 5 bases had no gene match. What was sequenced was peripheral blood. The J gene is TRBJ2-7, the V gene TRBV11-1; 11 bases agree with TRBD1. The sequence was collected from a human donor in a cohort sampled during active COVID-19. CDR3 DNA: TGTGCCAGCAGCACCGGACAGGGGGCAACCTACGAGCAGTACTTC. Encoded protein: CASSTGQGATYEQYF.